These 8 T cell receptor beta chains were all obtained from the same sample, sequenced in a study of T cell responses to AZD1222 COVID-19 vaccine (dated by TCRdb to the early 2020s). This sample's time point label indicates: baseline before first vaccination. Receptor libraries were prepared by the immunoSEQ multiplex PCR assay. The table was pulled from immuneACCESS by TCRdb, which kept in-frame rearrangements only. Such tables lose some clones; where checked, under half of the loss comes from unresolved V genes, and the rest has no known cause. This sample comprises some 140,000 clones, around nine tenths of them detected only once. The top ten constitute 1.5% to 2% of the sample. This material consisted of peripheral blood, taken on day 0 of AZD1222 vaccination. These TCRs come from an adult in good health.

The chain links TRBV10-2 to TRBJ1-1; perhaps TRBD1 as D (5 bases). Germline assignment: CDR1 WSHSY and CDR2 SAAADI. The CDR3 is made up of 15 amino acids. Between the trimmed V and J ends, which lost 4 bases and 0 bases, there was a span of 12 bases. CDR3 amino acids: CASSVGTAMNTEAFF. The CDR3 DNA sequence: TGCGCCAGCAGTGTTGGGACGGCCATGAACACTGAAGCTTTCTTT.

This clone appeared a single time. The rearrangement uses TRBV6-5 and TRBJ2-4; D might be TRBD1 (6 bases). The V gene's germline CDR1 is MNHEY and CDR2 SVGAGI. There are 15 residues in the CDR3. V was cut by 6 bases and J by 0 bases, with 12 bases left in between. This CDR3 reads CASRPGTLAKNIQYF. DNA for the CDR3: TGTGCCAGCAGACCCGGGACATTAGCCAAAAACATTCAGTACTTC.

V gene TRBV27 combines with J gene TRBJ1-5, with D tentatively TRBD1 (6 bases). The germline CDR1 and CDR2 sequences are MNHEY and SMNVEV (reference sequence). Trimming took off 8 bases at V and 4 bases at J, with 18 bases between the two ends. This CDR3 region has 15 residues. The CDR3 is CASRPGTGANQPQHF. CDR3 DNA: TGTGCCAGCCGCCCAGGGACGGGGGCGAATCAGCCCCAGCATTTT.

This rearrangement joins TRBV5-6 to TRBJ2-1; D possibly corresponds to TRBD2 (7 bases). This CDR3 comprises 15 residues. CDR1 is SGHDT and CDR2 is YYEEEE in the germline V gene. V lost 2 bases and J 6 bases, leaving 15 bases between the germline ends. CDR3 residues: CASSFRGGASNEQFF. CDR3 in DNA: TGTGCCAGCAGCTTCAGAGGGGGGGCGAGCAATGAGCAGTTCTTC.

The chain recombines TRBV7-3 with TRBJ2-2; D remains ambiguous. The length of the CDR3 is 15 residues. Germline CDR1 reads SGHTA; CDR2 reads FQGTGA. The V end lost 5 bases, the J end lost 0 bases, and 10 bases lay between the germline ends. CDR3 protein: CASSQGRANTGELFF. In DNA, the CDR3 is TGTGCCAGCAGCCAAGGAAGAGCGAACACCGGGGAGCTGTTTTTT.

CDR3 amino acids: CSAQKGLRGYTF. DNA of the CDR3: TGCAGCGCCCAAAAGGGGTTACGAGGCTACACCTTC. The chain combines TRBV29-1 with TRBJ1-2, with D perhaps matching TRBD1 (5 bases). The CDR3 covers 12 residues. The V and J ends lost 7 bases and 8 bases respectively, with 17 bases between them. The germline gives CDR1 SQVTM, CDR2 ANQGSEA.

The chain employs TRBV7-2 and TRBJ2-3; D remains ambiguous. V shed 3 bases and J shed 3 bases, with 7 bases lying between them. The CDR3 length is 13 residues. Germline loops: CDR1 SGHTA, CDR2 FQGNSA. The CDR3 loop reads CASSLSRTDTQYF. DNA of the CDR3: TGTGCCAGCAGCTTGTCCCGAACAGATACGCAGTATTTT.

The chain uses TRBV19 and TRBJ1-2; unclear D gene. The CDR3 runs 14 residues. The germline gives CDR1 LNHDA, CDR2 SQIVND (reference sequence). V was pared by 3 bases and J by 2 bases, with 10 bases between. The CDR3 region has the DNA TGTGCCAGTAGTATGCCCCGACGGAACTATGGCTACACCTTC. It specifies CASSMPRRNYGYTF. Variable domain in full (rest from reference TRBV19 and TRBJ1-2): DGGITQSPKYLFRKEGQNVTLSCEQNLNHDAMYWYRQDPGQGLRLIYYSQIVNDFQKGDIAEGYSVSREKKESFPLTVTSAQKNPTAFYLCASSMPRRNYGYTFGSGTRLTVV.